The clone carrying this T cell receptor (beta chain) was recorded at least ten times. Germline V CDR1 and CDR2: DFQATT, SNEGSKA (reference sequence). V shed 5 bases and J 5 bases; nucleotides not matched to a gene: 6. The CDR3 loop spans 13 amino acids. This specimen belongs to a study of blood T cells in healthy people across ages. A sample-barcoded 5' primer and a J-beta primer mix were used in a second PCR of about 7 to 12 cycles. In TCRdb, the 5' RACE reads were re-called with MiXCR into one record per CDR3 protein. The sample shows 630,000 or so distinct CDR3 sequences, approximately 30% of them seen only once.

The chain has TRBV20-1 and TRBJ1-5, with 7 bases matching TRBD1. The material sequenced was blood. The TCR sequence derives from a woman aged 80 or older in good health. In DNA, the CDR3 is TGCAGTGCTCGACAGGGATATGATCAGCCCCAGCATTTT. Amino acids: CSARQGYDQPQHF.